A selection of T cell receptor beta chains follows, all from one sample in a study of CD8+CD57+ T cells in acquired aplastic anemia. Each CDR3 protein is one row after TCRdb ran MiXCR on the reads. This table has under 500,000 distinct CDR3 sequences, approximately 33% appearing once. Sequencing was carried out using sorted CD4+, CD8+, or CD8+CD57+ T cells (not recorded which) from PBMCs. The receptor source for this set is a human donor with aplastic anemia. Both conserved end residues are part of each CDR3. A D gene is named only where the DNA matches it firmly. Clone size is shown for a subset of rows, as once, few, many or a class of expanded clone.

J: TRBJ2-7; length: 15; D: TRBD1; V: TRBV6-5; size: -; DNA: TGTGCCAGCAGTTATCAGACAGGGGCCTCCTACGAGCAGTACTTC; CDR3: CASSYQTGASYEQYF
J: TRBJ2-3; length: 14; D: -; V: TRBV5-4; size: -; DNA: TGTGCCAGCAGCCACCAGGGTGGCACAGATACGCAGTATTTT; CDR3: CASSHQGGTDTQYF
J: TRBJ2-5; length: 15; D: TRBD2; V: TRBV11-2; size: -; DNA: TGTGCCAGCAGCCGTCCGGGGGGGGGCCTGGAGACCCAGTACTTC; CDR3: CASSRPGGGLETQYF
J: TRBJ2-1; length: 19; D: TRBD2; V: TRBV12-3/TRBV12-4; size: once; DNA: TGTGCCAGCAATCCGTCGACTAGCGGGGTCATAAGCTCCTACAATGAGCAGTTCTTC; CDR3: CASNPSTSGVISSYNEQFF
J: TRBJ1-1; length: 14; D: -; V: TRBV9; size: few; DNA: TGTGCCAGCAGCGGACGGGGGCGGGAGACTGAAGCTTTCTTT; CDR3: CASSGRGRETEAFF
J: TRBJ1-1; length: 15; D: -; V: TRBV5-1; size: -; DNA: TGCGCCAGCAGCGCAGAACAGGTTGAGGGCACTGAAGCTTTCTTT; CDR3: CASSAEQVEGTEAFF
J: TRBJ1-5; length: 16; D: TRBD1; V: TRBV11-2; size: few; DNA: TGTGCCAGCACCCCATCCCAGACAGGGATACATCAGCCCCAGCATTTT; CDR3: CASTPSQTGIHQPQHF
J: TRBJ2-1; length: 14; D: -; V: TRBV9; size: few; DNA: TGTGCCAGCAGCGTCGGGGGACAATACAATGAGCAGTTCTTC; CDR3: CASSVGGQYNEQFF
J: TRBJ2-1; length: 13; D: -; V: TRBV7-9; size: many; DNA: TGTGCCAGCAGCCCTAACGACGCCAATGAGCAGTTCTTC; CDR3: CASSPNDANEQFF
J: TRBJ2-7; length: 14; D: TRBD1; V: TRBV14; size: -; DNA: TGTGCCAGCAGCCTATGGGGACAGAAATACGAGCAGTACTTC; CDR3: CASSLWGQKYEQYF